Detailed here is one T cell receptor (beta chain). Its antigen is unidentified. The method was immunoSEQ multiplex PCR; TCRdb's version includes in-frame clones alone and lacks a portion of them. The profile shows some 63,000 clones, roughly nine tenths of them singletons. The CDR3 contains 17 residues. The V gene end was trimmed by 3 bases and the J gene end by 0 bases; junction bases not matched to a gene: 8. CDR1 and CDR2 from the germline V gene are SGHDT and YYEEEE. This specimen comes from a study of cytomegalovirus exposure and HLA in healthy donors. Study-wide points: Specificity for CMV antigens was confirmed in vitro for a few of the CMV-associated chains. The finding came from a later analysis; first-cohort TCR clusters tended to co-occur in the 110 or so validation repertoires. Investigators reported 164 TCR beta chains as tied to cytomegalovirus. It was reported that the classifier diagnosed cytomegalovirus status with high specificity and sensitivity in both the original and validation cohorts.

Sample: PBMCs. The clonotype was recovered from a woman aged 18-35 years in good health and CMV-seronegative. The rearrangement links TRBV5-6 to TRBJ2-7, with 11 nucleotides matching TRBD2. CDR3 in DNA: TGTGCCAGCAGCTCCAAGACTAGCGGGGTGAGCTCCTACGAGCAGTACTTC. Translated, it gives CASSSKTSGVSSYEQYF.